What follows are 19 T cell receptor beta chains derived from one specimen sequenced in a study of cytomegalovirus exposure and HLA in healthy donors. The PCR used 60 Vbeta and 13 Jbeta primers. Assay: immunoSEQ multiplex PCR; the TCRdb copy retains only in-frame clones and omits some. Of about 140,000 clones in the sample, about 80% were seen once. The sample comprised PBMCs. The receptor set was obtained from a man aged 18-30 years in good health and CMV-seronegative.

This sequence joins TRBV2 and TRBJ2-6; possible D gene TRBD2, 6 bases. Trimming left V 4 bases short and J 2 bases short, with 9 bases between. The CDR3 sequence is 15 residues long. CDR1 and CDR2 (germline): SNHLY, FYNNEI. The CDR3 region has the DNA TGTGCCAGCAGTGTGGGGAGGACTGGGGCCAACGTCCTGACTTTC. It specifies CASSVGRTGANVLTF.

This clone was seen a few times. The rearrangement uses TRBV2 and TRBJ1-5; no firm D call. The CDR3 is made up of 13 amino acids. Trimming stripped 1 base from V and 7 bases from J, with 8 bases between. The germline V gene has CDR1 SNHLY and CDR2 FYNNEI. CDR3 nucleotide sequence: TGTGCCAGCAGTGAAGAGACATGGCAGCCCCAGCATTTT. Its protein product is CASSEETWQPQHF.

The chain joins TRBV13 to TRBJ2-7; the D is unclear. Between the trimmed V and J ends, which lost 4 bases and 4 bases, there was a span of 17 bases. Germline CDR1 PRHDT, CDR2 FYEKMQ (reference sequence). The CDR3 covers 15 residues. Written as DNA, the CDR3 is TGTGCCAGCAGCTCCGCCGGTTCCGTTTCGTACGAGCAGTACTTC. This encodes CASSSAGSVSYEQYF. The variable domain in full, with the rest retrieved from reference TRBV13 and TRBJ2-7, is AAGVIQSPRHLIKEKRETATLKCYPIPRHDTVYWYQQGPGQDPQFLISFYEKMQSDKGSIPDRFSAQQFSDYHSELNMSSLELGDSALYFCASSSAGSVSYEQYFGPGTRLTVT.

The table lists this clone with a count of one. The rearrangement links TRBV19 to TRBJ2-2; D might be TRBD2 (6 bases). The V gene's germline CDR1 is LNHDA and CDR2 SQIVND (reference sequence). V was cut by 3 bases and J by 7 bases, with 15 bases left in between. This CDR3 has 15 amino acids. The CDR3 sequence: CASSIVGRSGGELFF. For the CDR3, the DNA is TGTGCCAGTAGTATTGTCGGGAGATCGGGCGGGGAGCTGTTTTTT. The variable domain in full, with the rest retrieved from reference TRBV19 and TRBJ2-2, is DGGITQSPKYLFRKEGQNVTLSCEQNLNHDAMYWYRQDPGQGLRLIYYSQIVNDFQKGDIAEGYSVSREKKESFPLTVTSAQKNPTAFYLCASSIVGRSGGELFFGEGSRLTVL.

Comments on this clone: The same CDR3 also results from other DNA sequences found in this sample. V usage is TRBV4-1 and J usage is TRBJ1-6; D is perhaps TRBD1 (5 bases). Looked up from germline, CDR1 is MGHRA and CDR2 is YSYEKL. With 1 base removed from V and 10 bases from J, the gap between germline ends came to 17 bases. CDR3 size: 16 residues. The CDR3 region is CASSQVFGREDSPLHF. The DNA for the CDR3 is TGCGCCAGCAGCCAAGTTTTCGGCAGGGAGGACTCACCCCTCCACTTT.

V gene TRBV2 combines with J gene TRBJ1-1; D not resolved. V shed 8 bases and J shed 0 bases, with 10 bases lying between them. Looked up from germline, CDR1 is SNHLY and CDR2 is FYNNEI. The CDR3 has 13 residues. The CDR3 loop reads CASASTVNTEAFF. DNA for the CDR3: TGTGCCAGCGCGAGTACGGTGAACACTGAAGCTTTCTTT.

The chain uses TRBV4-1 and TRBJ2-3; 9 nucleotides match TRBD1. This CDR3 spans 16 amino acids. V gave up 0 bases and J gave up 1 base; unmatched junction bases: 2. Germline CDR1 MGHRA, CDR2 YSYEKL. The CDR3 here is CASSQDRTGGTDTQYF. CDR3 in DNA: TGCGCCAGCAGCCAAGACAGGACAGGGGGCACAGATACGCAGTATTTT.

The J gene is TRBJ1-1, the V gene TRBV19, with 8 bases fitting TRBD1. The ends lost 2 bases at V and 6 bases at J; junction bases unmatched: 2. In germline, CDR1 is LNHDA, CDR2 SQIVND (reference sequence). This CDR3 has 13 amino acids. The DNA for the CDR3 is TGTGCCAGTAGTATACAGACAGGGGCTGAAGCTTTCTTT. Translation gives CASSIQTGAEAFF.

The chain links TRBV6-1 to TRBJ2-2; D is ambiguous. The CDR3 is 14 amino acids. Deletions cut 6 bases from V and 0 bases from J, with 8 bases between. Per germline, CDR1 MNHNS and CDR2 SASEGT. The CDR3 loop is CASRLTANTGELFF. CDR3 DNA: TGTGCCAGCAGGCTGACTGCGAACACCGGGGAGCTGTTTTTT.

This clone has more than one count but fewer than ten. The gene calls are TRBV11-3 and TRBJ1-1; no clear D gene. The germline V gene has CDR1 SGHNT and CDR2 YENEEA. CDR3 length equals 16 residues. The germline V and J ends were trimmed by 0 bases and 4 bases, with 15 bases remaining between them. Written as DNA, the CDR3 is TGTGCCAGCAGCTTAGATCAGAGGGTATGGAGCACTGAAGCTTTCTTT. Encoded protein: CASSLDQRVWSTEAFF.

The rearrangement uses TRBV11-2 and TRBJ2-1; D is unresolved. Looked up from germline, CDR1 is SGHAT and CDR2 is FQNNGV. V was shortened by 1 base and J by 6 bases, with 4 bases between the two germline ends. The CDR3 is 12 amino acids. The CDR3 loop is CASSLVSNEQFF. The CDR3 coding sequence is TGTGCCAGCAGCTTAGTATCCAATGAGCAGTTCTTC. Combining the CDR3 with reference TRBV11-2 and TRBJ2-1 gives the whole variable domain EAGVAQSPRYKIIEKRQSVAFWCNPISGHATLYWYQQILGQGPKLLIQFQNNGVVDDSQLPKDRFSAERLKGVDSTLKIQPAKLEDSAVYLCASSLVSNEQFFGPGTRLTVL.

The chain couples TRBV4-2 to TRBJ1-4; D remains unclear. The CDR3 is 16 residues long. Trimming took 0 bases from V and 0 from J, leaving 8 bases between them. The germline CDR1 and CDR2 sequences are LGHNA and YNFKEQ. The CDR3 region has the DNA TGTGCCAGCAGCCAAGATCTAGGCGCAACTAATGAAAAACTGTTTTTT. This sequence encodes CASSQDLGATNEKLFF.

The rearrangement uses TRBV30 and TRBJ2-5; weak D call: TRBD1 (6 bases). The germline V and J ends were trimmed by 2 bases and 5 bases, with 12 bases remaining between them. This CDR3 spans 13 amino acids. Germline V lookup: CDR1 GTSNPN, CDR2 SVGIG (reference sequence). The CDR3 sequence: CAWSLQGSETQYF. CDR3 in DNA: TGTGCCTGGAGTTTACAGGGCTCGGAGACCCAGTACTTC.

The chain employs TRBV2 and TRBJ1-6; TRBD1 aligns across 7 bases. Per the germline V gene, CDR1 is SNHLY and CDR2 is FYNNEI. With V trimmed by 10 bases and J by 6 bases, 6 bases remained unmatched. The CDR3 loop spans 13 amino acids. This chain's CDR3 is CAITGTVNSPLHF. The DNA of the CDR3 is TGTGCCATTACCGGGACAGTTAATTCACCCCTCCACTTT. Full variable domain (outside the CDR3, taken from reference TRBV2 and TRBJ1-6): EPEVTQTPSHQVTQMGQEVILRCVPISNHLYFYWYRQILGQKVEFLVSFYNNEISEKSEIFDDQFSVERPDGSNFTLKIRSTKLEDSAMYFCAITGTVNSPLHFGNGTRLTVT.

The chain links TRBV6-5 to TRBJ1-1; tentative D call: TRBD1 (6 bases). The CDR3 has 16 amino acids. Trimming stripped 0 bases from V and 5 bases from J, with 16 bases between. The germline V gene has CDR1 MNHEY and CDR2 SVGAGI. The CDR3 protein is CASSYSSRGARTEAFF. CDR3 coding DNA: TGTGCCAGCAGTTACTCGAGCAGGGGCGCGAGGACTGAAGCTTTCTTT.

The chain is built from TRBV6-5 and TRBJ2-5; TRBD1 matches 7 bases. V shed 6 bases and J 1 base; nucleotides not matched to a gene: 5. Germline V gene lookup returns CDR1 MNHEY and CDR2 SVGAGI. This CDR3 comprises 14 residues. In DNA, the CDR3 is TGTGCCAGCAGAATGGGACAGTTCCAAGAGACCCAGTACTTC. It translates to CASRMGQFQETQYF.

The chain carries TRBV6-1 and TRBJ1-1; D is unresolved. The CDR3 sequence is 14 residues long. The V end was cut by 2 bases, the J end by 1 base, with 8 bases between. Germline V gene lookup returns CDR1 MNHNS and CDR2 SASEGT. The CDR3 loop is CASSESPGNTEAFF. In nucleotides, the CDR3 is TGTGCCAGCAGTGAAAGTCCAGGGAACACTGAAGCTTTCTTT.

This chain links TRBV2 with TRBJ2-7; 7 bases fit TRBD2. With 5 bases clipped from V and 0 bases from J, the junction kept 4 bases outside the gene matches. CDR3 size: 14 residues. Germline V gene data show CDR1 as SNHLY and CDR2 as FYNNEI. CDR3 residues: CASSWTRPSYEQYF. In DNA form, the CDR3 reads TGTGCCAGCAGTTGGACTAGACCCTCCTACGAGCAGTACTTC.

The gene calls are TRBV28 and TRBJ2-3; possibly TRBD2 for D (6 bases). Looked up from germline, CDR1 is MDHEN and CDR2 is SYDVKM. The V and J ends lost 6 bases and 0 bases respectively, with 13 bases between them. The CDR3 contains 15 residues. In DNA, the CDR3 is TGTGCCAGCAGAGGGACGGGAGTTAGCACAGATACGCAGTATTTT. Translation: CASRGTGVSTDTQYF.